This T cell receptor (beta chain) was captured in a study of T cells in Graves' hyperthyroidism and ophthalmopathy. Study-wide background: Staff took peripheral blood when the initial diagnosis was made, before any treatment began.

For ophthalmopathy patients, the Clinical Activity Score was at least 3 and the NOSPECS grade at least 4; duration was under 3 months. This clonotype was seen more than once but under ten times. RNA transcripts served as the template for amplifying TCR beta CDR3 regions. Using the HTBI primer set, a first-round RT-PCR was run on the TCR CDR3. Using its own MiXCR run on the multiplex PCR reads, TCRdb lists one record per CDR3 protein. The sample yields under 400,000 distinct CDR3 sequences, around 15% seen once. The CDR3 contains 15 residues. Germline-derived CDR1 and CDR2 are SGDLS and YYNGEE. V was clipped by 3 bases and J by 3 bases, with 13 bases between them.

The chain joins TRBV9 to TRBJ2-1; possible D gene TRBD2, 5 bases. The clonotype originates from a woman aged 55 to 70 with Graves' ophthalmopathy. The sample taken for sequencing was blood. CDR3 nucleotide sequence: TGTGCCAGCAGCGGAGGACTCGAGATCTACAATGAGCAGTTCTTC. The encoded protein is CASSGGLEIYNEQFF.